This is a list of T cell receptor beta chains from one sample in a study of technical replicates of blood from several donors. Using immunoSEQ multiplex PCR, the repertoire was profiled, and TCRdb retains in-frame clones only, with some absent. This table holds tens of thousands of clones, roughly 95% found once. The sequenced material came from T cells isolated from PBMCs. These receptor sequences come from a human donor in good health. CDR3s leave out the opening cysteine and the closing phenylalanine or tryptophan. Clone size appears in some rows only: once, few, many, or a class for an expanded clone.

v_gene,abundance,j_gene,CDR3aa
TRBV4-2,-,TRBJ1-1,ASSQEWSLDTEAF
TRBV6-1,-,TRBJ2-7,ASSERRTAEQY
TRBV28,-,TRBJ2-7,ASSPSGSSLEQY
TRBV7-8,once,TRBJ2-7,ASSLGGLAGAYEQY
TRBV11-2,-,TRBJ2-7,ASSSGETSSISEQY
TRBV27,few,TRBJ1-2,ASSLDITNYGYT
TRBV15,-,TRBJ2-1,ATSHLPYNEQF
TRBV7-6,-,TRBJ2-1,ASSTKGGLAGAPTFSYNEQF
TRBV5-5,-,TRBJ1-5,ASSGATFSNQPQH
TRBV19,once,TRBJ2-1,ASSIVVAGVRNEQF
TRBV30,-,TRBJ2-1,AWSGLPNEQF
TRBV20-1,-,TRBJ2-7,SAENRYEQY
TRBV6-5,-,TRBJ1-2,ASSYPDSPYGYT
TRBV18,-,TRBJ2-1,ASSPGNGRALSLF
TRBV19,-,TRBJ2-1,ATLKGQGWGEQF
TRBV9,-,TRBJ2-2,ASTLYGAGVTHTGELF
TRBV5-6,-,TRBJ1-3,ASSGDRALGNTIY
TRBV19,-,TRBJ1-2,AGPWLQGGYGYT
TRBV29-1,-,TRBJ2-3,SVEGRLTDTQY
TRBV19,-,TRBJ1-2,ASGAGGGGYT
TRBV29-1,-,TRBJ1-1,SVVSSGNTEAF
TRBV28,-,TRBJ2-3,ASNEGYSRTDTQY
TRBV9,-,TRBJ2-1,ASSEQGTSGYNEQF
TRBV27,-,TRBJ1-1,ASSLSPGHSRAF